Listed below are T cell receptor beta chains from one sample, sequenced in a study of technical replicates of blood from several donors. Here immunoSEQ multiplex PCR was the method, and the copy in TCRdb shows in-frame clones only, minus some. The table shows tens of thousands of clones, with 85% to 95% occurring only once. Sequencing was performed on T cells isolated from PBMCs. The source is a human donor in good health. Both conserved end residues are part of each CDR3. Each record gives: D gene, V gene, J gene, clone size, CDR3 DNA, CDR3 protein. The D gene is left open where the match is weak. A row's size may be missing; if present it is once, few, many or a size class.

d_gene: TRBD2
v_gene: TRBV2
j_gene: TRBJ2-7
abundance: once
CDR3nt: TGTGCCAGCGGAGTAGCGGGGGGGCCAGAGAACGAGCAGTACTTC
CDR3aa: CASGVAGGPENEQYF

d_gene: .
v_gene: TRBV5-3
j_gene: TRBJ2-7
abundance: .
CDR3nt: TGTGCCAGAAGCGAGTTTCCGCCCCTATTTTCCTACGAGCAGTACTTC
CDR3aa: CARSEFPPLFSYEQYF

d_gene: .
v_gene: TRBV2
j_gene: TRBJ2-2
abundance: .
CDR3nt: TGTGCCAGCAGATTAGATCGGGGATACACCGGGGAGCTGTTTTTT
CDR3aa: CASRLDRGYTGELFF

d_gene: .
v_gene: TRBV28
j_gene: TRBJ1-2
abundance: .
CDR3nt: TGTGCCAGCAGTGACTCGGGGTTCTATGGCTACACCTTC
CDR3aa: CASSDSGFYGYTF

d_gene: TRBD1
v_gene: TRBV27
j_gene: TRBJ2-5
abundance: once
CDR3nt: TGTGCCAGCAGTCTACACAGTCTCAGGGGGCGCGGTGAGACCCAGTACTTC
CDR3aa: CASSLHSLRGRGETQYF

d_gene: TRBD1
v_gene: TRBV9
j_gene: TRBJ1-1
abundance: .
CDR3nt: TGTGCCAGCAGCCCCCGACAGGGGCGGGCGAACACTGAAGCTTTCTTT
CDR3aa: CASSPRQGRANTEAFF

d_gene: .
v_gene: TRBV2
j_gene: TRBJ1-2
abundance: once
CDR3nt: TGTGCCAGCAGTGGTTCCCACAGGGATGTTCACTATGGCTACACCTTC
CDR3aa: CASSGSHRDVHYGYTF

d_gene: TRBD1
v_gene: TRBV19
j_gene: TRBJ2-5
abundance: .
CDR3nt: TGTGCCAGTACTCAGACAGGGGGAGAGACCCAGTACTTC
CDR3aa: CASTQTGGETQYF

d_gene: .
v_gene: TRBV4-1
j_gene: TRBJ1-1
abundance: .
CDR3nt: TGCGCCAGCAGCCAAGCCCTTACAGGGAGGAACACTGAAGCTTTCTTT
CDR3aa: CASSQALTGRNTEAFF

d_gene: TRBD1
v_gene: TRBV7-9
j_gene: TRBJ2-7
abundance: once
CDR3nt: TGTGCCAGCACCACAGGACAGGGGCCCTACGAGCAGTACTTC
CDR3aa: CASTTGQGPYEQYF

d_gene: TRBD1
v_gene: TRBV2
j_gene: TRBJ2-2
abundance: .
CDR3nt: TGTGCCAGCAGGACGGGACAGGGAGGCACCGGGGAGCTGTTTTTT
CDR3aa: CASRTGQGGTGELFF

d_gene: .
v_gene: TRBV27
j_gene: TRBJ2-1
abundance: .
CDR3nt: TGTGCCAGCGGACTTAATGAGCAGTTCTTC
CDR3aa: CASGLNEQFF

d_gene: TRBD1
v_gene: TRBV18
j_gene: TRBJ1-2
abundance: .
CDR3nt: TGTGCCAGCTCACCAATTGCGCCGGGACAGGCTAACTATGGCTACACCTTC
CDR3aa: CASSPIAPGQANYGYTF

d_gene: TRBD1
v_gene: TRBV4-1
j_gene: TRBJ1-2
abundance: .
CDR3nt: TGCGCCAGCAGCCGGCTCGGGACAGAAGGCCGCTATGGCTACACCTTC
CDR3aa: CASSRLGTEGRYGYTF

d_gene: .
v_gene: TRBV29-1
j_gene: TRBJ2-7
abundance: .
CDR3nt: TGCAGCGCTGGAGGGGGCGGGTTCTCCTACGAGCAGTACTTC
CDR3aa: CSAGGGGFSYEQYF

d_gene: .
v_gene: TRBV14
j_gene: TRBJ1-2
abundance: .
CDR3nt: TGTGCCAGCAGCCCTGAACCGGCAGGGCCCGGCTACACCTTC
CDR3aa: CASSPEPAGPGYTF

d_gene: .
v_gene: TRBV28
j_gene: TRBJ1-1
abundance: few
CDR3nt: TGTGCCAGCATCGACAGGACTAGAAACACTGAAGCTTTCTTT
CDR3aa: CASIDRTRNTEAFF

d_gene: .
v_gene: TRBV7-2
j_gene: TRBJ1-4
abundance: .
CDR3nt: TGTGCCAGCAGCTTATACCCAGGGCCTAATGAAAAACTGTTTTTT
CDR3aa: CASSLYPGPNEKLFF

d_gene: TRBD2
v_gene: TRBV7-2
j_gene: TRBJ2-3
abundance: .
CDR3nt: TGTGCCAGCAGCTTAGGGGCGGGGGGGCCAACAGATACGCAGTATTTT
CDR3aa: CASSLGAGGPTDTQYF

d_gene: .
v_gene: TRBV29-1
j_gene: TRBJ1-2
abundance: .
CDR3nt: TGCAGCGTTGAGGGAGGATTGCTGGGGTCTAACTATGGCTACACCTTC
CDR3aa: CSVEGGLLGSNYGYTF

d_gene: TRBD1
v_gene: TRBV27
j_gene: TRBJ2-7
abundance: few
CDR3nt: TGTGCCAGCAGCCTAAGAGGGACAGGGGCCTACGAGCAGTACTTC
CDR3aa: CASSLRGTGAYEQYF

d_gene: TRBD1
v_gene: TRBV19
j_gene: TRBJ2-1
abundance: .
CDR3nt: TGTGCCAGTAGGACAGGGGATGAGCAGTTCTTC
CDR3aa: CASRTGDEQFF

d_gene: TRBD1
v_gene: TRBV28
j_gene: TRBJ1-2
abundance: .
CDR3nt: TGTGCCAGCAGCCGCTCGAGACAGGGAATTTATGGCTACACCTTC
CDR3aa: CASSRSRQGIYGYTF

d_gene: TRBD1
v_gene: TRBV7-9
j_gene: TRBJ1-2
abundance: .
CDR3nt: TGTGCCAGCAGCCCACCGATGGGACAGGGAGGCGGCTACACCTTC
CDR3aa: CASSPPMGQGGGYTF

d_gene: .
v_gene: TRBV20-1
j_gene: TRBJ2-3
abundance: few
CDR3nt: TGCAGTGCTTCCTCCACAGATACGCAGTATTTT
CDR3aa: CSASSTDTQYF

d_gene: .
v_gene: TRBV4-1
j_gene: TRBJ2-7
abundance: .
CDR3nt: TGCGCCAGCAGCCAAGGTGACGGCGGCTCCTACGAGCAGTACTTC
CDR3aa: CASSQGDGGSYEQYF

d_gene: .
v_gene: TRBV7-2
j_gene: TRBJ2-7
abundance: .
CDR3nt: TGTGCCAGCAGCTTAACACGGGCAGGGGCCTACGAGCAGTACTTC
CDR3aa: CASSLTRAGAYEQYF

d_gene: .
v_gene: TRBV5-1
j_gene: TRBJ2-7
abundance: .
CDR3nt: TGCGCCAGCAACGACTGGCCTAAAAAACCCTACGAGCAGTACTTC
CDR3aa: CASNDWPKKPYEQYF

d_gene: .
v_gene: TRBV30
j_gene: TRBJ1-1
abundance: .
CDR3nt: TGTGCCCGCGGGCCCCCCTACACTGAAGCTTTCTTT
CDR3aa: CARGPPYTEAFF

d_gene: .
v_gene: TRBV7-6
j_gene: TRBJ1-4
abundance: .
CDR3nt: TGTGCCAGCAGCTTAGGGACTGACTTCGGTCCTAATGAAAAACTGTTTTTT
CDR3aa: CASSLGTDFGPNEKLFF

d_gene: .
v_gene: TRBV10-2
j_gene: TRBJ2-2
abundance: .
CDR3nt: TGCGCCTCCGGCACCGGGGAGCTGTTTTTT
CDR3aa: CASGTGELFF

d_gene: TRBD1
v_gene: TRBV14
j_gene: TRBJ2-7
abundance: .
CDR3nt: TGTGCCAGCAGCCGAAACAGCCGGGACAGGGGATCCTACGAGCAGTACTTC
CDR3aa: CASSRNSRDRGSYEQYF

d_gene: .
v_gene: TRBV5-1
j_gene: TRBJ2-5
abundance: .
CDR3nt: TGCGCCAGCAGTTTTACTAGAGGGTACCAAGAGACCCAGTACTTC
CDR3aa: CASSFTRGYQETQYF

d_gene: .
v_gene: TRBV5-1
j_gene: TRBJ1-2
abundance: .
CDR3nt: TGCGCCAGCAGCTTGGATACGGGTAACTATGGCTACACCTTC
CDR3aa: CASSLDTGNYGYTF

d_gene: .
v_gene: TRBV7-9
j_gene: TRBJ2-5
abundance: .
CDR3nt: TGTGCCAGCAGCCACAAAGAGACCCAGTACTTC
CDR3aa: CASSHKETQYF

d_gene: .
v_gene: TRBV5-1
j_gene: TRBJ1-3
abundance: .
CDR3nt: TGCGCCAGCAGCTTGGTTTCAGGTTTGGGAAACACCATATATTTT
CDR3aa: CASSLVSGLGNTIYF

d_gene: TRBD1
v_gene: TRBV9
j_gene: TRBJ2-3
abundance: .
CDR3nt: TGTGCCAGCAGCGTAAGTCCCCTCGGAAAACAGGGGAACACAGATACGCAGTATTTT
CDR3aa: CASSVSPLGKQGNTDTQYF

d_gene: .
v_gene: TRBV7-9
j_gene: TRBJ2-7
abundance: .
CDR3nt: TGTGCCAGCAGCTTAGATCAGGCATTCTACGAGCAGTACTTC
CDR3aa: CASSLDQAFYEQYF

d_gene: TRBD1
v_gene: TRBV10-3
j_gene: TRBJ1-2
abundance: once
CDR3nt: TGTGCCATCCTGGACAGGGCCGATGGCTACACCTTC
CDR3aa: CAILDRADGYTF

d_gene: .
v_gene: TRBV9
j_gene: TRBJ2-3
abundance: .
CDR3nt: TGTGCCAGCAGCCCGGGTAGTCAGCCCACAGATACGCAGTATTTT
CDR3aa: CASSPGSQPTDTQYF

d_gene: .
v_gene: TRBV7-4
j_gene: TRBJ1-5
abundance: .
CDR3nt: TGTGCCAGCAGCTTTCTGGGCAGACCGAATCAGCCCCAGCATTTT
CDR3aa: CASSFLGRPNQPQHF

d_gene: .
v_gene: TRBV6-1
j_gene: TRBJ1-5
abundance: .
CDR3nt: TGTGCCAGCAGTGAATTAACAGGAGCTAGCAATCAGCCCCAGCATTTT
CDR3aa: CASSELTGASNQPQHF

d_gene: TRBD2
v_gene: TRBV30
j_gene: TRBJ2-3
abundance: .
CDR3nt: TGTGCCTGGAGTCCACGGACTAGCGTCACAGATACGCAGTATTTT
CDR3aa: CAWSPRTSVTDTQYF

d_gene: .
v_gene: TRBV15
j_gene: TRBJ1-1
abundance: .
CDR3nt: TGTGCCACCAGCAGACAGGGGCCGAACACTGAAGCTTTCTTT
CDR3aa: CATSRQGPNTEAFF

d_gene: TRBD1
v_gene: TRBV10-1
j_gene: TRBJ2-6
abundance: .
CDR3nt: TGCGCCAGCCTAACTCGGGACAGGGAATCCTCTGGGGCCAACGTCCTGACTTTC
CDR3aa: CASLTRDRESSGANVLTF

d_gene: TRBD2
v_gene: TRBV5-1
j_gene: TRBJ2-1
abundance: .
CDR3nt: TGCGCCAGCAGCTTGGATCTAGCGGGGACCGGGTGGGATGAGCAGTTCTTC
CDR3aa: CASSLDLAGTGWDEQFF

d_gene: .
v_gene: TRBV4-2
j_gene: TRBJ2-3
abundance: .
CDR3nt: TGTGCCAGCAGCCAAGATTCGGCAGATACGCAGTATTTT
CDR3aa: CASSQDSADTQYF

d_gene: .
v_gene: TRBV6-5
j_gene: TRBJ1-5
abundance: .
CDR3nt: TGTGCCAGCAGTGACAATAGCAATCAGCCCCAGCATTTT
CDR3aa: CASSDNSNQPQHF

d_gene: .
v_gene: TRBV7-9
j_gene: TRBJ1-1
abundance: .
CDR3nt: TGTGCCAGCAGCTCGTCTTGGGGAGATGAAGCTTTCTTT
CDR3aa: CASSSSWGDEAFF